This entry lists 12 T cell receptor beta chains sequenced from one sample in a study of vaccination effects on CD4 cells after COVID-19. Sequencing in the ViraFEST assay came after antigen-specific CD4+ T cells had been expanded with viral peptide pools, which were used to stimulate PBMC. The culture ran for 10 days before CD4+ T cells were isolated. Nucleocapsid antibodies were negative in the vaccine recipients, who had never had SARS-CoV-2 infection. Some clones are missing from TCRdb's copy, which holds only in-frame ones; the method was immunoSEQ multiplex PCR. The profile shows about 63,000 clones, about 79% of them singletons. No cognate antigen is known for these TCRs. Sequencing was performed on CD4+ T cells from PBMCs cultured with HCoV-OC43 spike peptides, taken before COVID-19 vaccination. Noted subset: HCoV-OC43 spike overlapping peptide pool stimulation. These receptors were collected from a human donor who received a COVID-19 vaccine.

The V call is TRBV5-1, the J call TRBJ1-1; TRBD1 matches at 7 bases. V lost 3 bases to trimming and J lost 1 base; unmatched junction nucleotides: 6. Per germline, CDR1 SGHRS and CDR2 YFSETQ. The CDR3 has 15 residues. CDR3 sequence: CASSSRRGRNTEAFF. CDR3 nucleotides: TGCGCCAGCAGCTCGCGGAGGGGGCGGAACACTGAAGCTTTCTTT.

In DNA, the CDR3 is TGTGCCAGCAGCCTCGGGAGGAGCGCTGGAAACACCATATATTTT. Its protein product is CASSLGRSAGNTIYF. The chain recombines TRBV3-1 (or the pseudogene TRBV3-2) with TRBJ1-3; no definite D call. Trimming removed 4 bases at V and 2 bases at J, with 12 bases between. The CDR3 is 15 amino acids. Per germline, CDR1 LGHDT and CDR2 YNNKEL (reference sequence).

The CDR3 reads CASSPSPPPGTIQYF. DNA for the CDR3: TGTGCCAGCTCCCCGTCACCCCCCCCAGGGACCATTCAGTACTTC. The chain links TRBV27 to TRBJ2-4; D tentatively fits TRBD1 or TRBD2 (5 bases each). CDR3 length: 15 residues. Germline V gene sequence: CDR1 MNHEY, CDR2 SMNVEV (reference sequence). Deletions cut 8 bases from V and 9 bases from J, with 23 bases between.

This clone was seen more than once but under ten times. This chain uses TRBV18 with TRBJ1-5, with D tentatively TRBD1 (6 bases). V was shortened by 3 bases and J by 8 bases, with 11 bases between the two germline ends. The germline V gene has CDR1 KGHSH and CDR2 LQKENI. The CDR3 is 13 residues long. CDR3 region: CASSPGGIEPQHF. Written as DNA, the CDR3 is TGTGCCAGCTCACCTGGGGGCATTGAGCCCCAGCATTTT.

V usage is TRBV5-5 and J usage is TRBJ1-1; D remains unclear. Trimming cost V 1 base and J 0 bases, with 7 bases left between them. The CDR3 is 14 residues long. In germline, CDR1 is SGHKS, CDR2 YYEKEE (reference sequence). The CDR3: CASSLWTVNTEAFF. In nucleotides, the CDR3 is TGTGCCAGCAGCTTGTGGACGGTGAACACTGAAGCTTTCTTT.

This rearrangement joins TRBV5-1 to TRBJ2-6, with D possibly being TRBD1 (6 bases). Trimming removed 4 bases at V and 1 base at J, with 6 bases between. The V gene's germline CDR1 is SGHRS and CDR2 YFSETQ. The CDR3 sequence is 14 residues long. CDR3 bases: TGCGCCAGCAGCGGGACATCTGGGGCCAACGTCCTGACTTTC. Its protein is CASSGTSGANVLTF.

This clone turned up a few times. V gene TRBV2 combines with J gene TRBJ2-1, with D perhaps assigned TRBD1 or TRBD2 (5 bases each). Germline V CDR1 and CDR2: SNHLY, FYNNEI. Trimming cost V 7 bases and J 6 bases, with 13 bases left between them. The CDR3 runs to 13 residues. Here the CDR3 reads CASTDGASNEQFF. Written as DNA, the CDR3 is TGTGCCAGCACCGACGGGGCTAGCAATGAGCAGTTCTTC.

V is TRBV18 and J is TRBJ2-3; D remains ambiguous. Germline V gene data show CDR1 as KGHSH and CDR2 as LQKENI. The length of the CDR3 is 11 residues. V was cut by 3 bases and J by 6 bases, with 4 bases left in between. For the CDR3, the DNA is TGTGCCAGCTCACCTTTTGATACGCAGTATTTT. Protein sequence: CASSPFDTQYF.

This clone was picked up a small number of times. The chain employs TRBV27 and TRBJ1-6; D is unclear. Germline V lookup: CDR1 MNHEY, CDR2 SMNVEV (reference sequence). The CDR3 is 15 residues long. Trimming removed 6 bases from V and 5 bases from J, with 14 bases in between. CDR3 sequence reads: CASRRQGLNNSPLHF. The CDR3 coding sequence is TGTGCCAGCAGGAGACAAGGACTAAATAATTCACCCCTCCACTTT.

V usage is TRBV6-6 and J usage is TRBJ2-6, with D perhaps matching TRBD1 (6 bases). Trimming left V 6 bases short and J 6 bases short, with 9 bases between. CDR1 is MNHNY, CDR2 SVGAGI, per germline (reference sequence). This CDR3 is built from 13 residues. The CDR3 region is CASRQGQANVLTF. The CDR3 nucleotides read TGTGCCAGCAGACAGGGACAGGCCAACGTCCTGACTTTC.

V is TRBV28 and J is TRBJ1-1, with TRBD1 as a possible D gene (5 bases). The V end lost 6 bases, the J end lost 1 base, and 6 bases lay between the germline ends. In germline, CDR1 is MDHEN, CDR2 SYDVKM. CDR3 length: 12 amino acids. CDR3 protein: CASRTGNTEAFF. In DNA form, the CDR3 reads TGTGCCAGCAGAACAGGGAACACTGAAGCTTTCTTT.

This chain links TRBV5-1 with TRBJ2-5, with no clear D. Germline CDR1 is SGHRS and CDR2 is YFSETQ. Trimming removed 2 bases at V and 1 base at J, with 6 bases between. This CDR3 contains 13 residues. The DNA for the CDR3 is TGCGCCAGCAGCTTCGGTCCCCAAGAGACCCAGTACTTC. Protein product: CASSFGPQETQYF.